This T cell receptor (beta chain) was profiled in a study of monozygotic twins with inflammatory bowel disease. Germline V CDR1 and CDR2: ENHRY, SYGVKD. There are 12 residues in the CDR3. Through template switching, UMIs that included a 6-nucleotide sample barcode were added. TCRdb reprocessed the 5' RACE reads and reports one entry per CDR3 protein, with no DNA. This sample's table reports a few hundred thousand distinct CDR3 sequences. The chain combines TRBV10-3 with TRBJ2-1; TCRdb names TRBD1, which stays unverified in the absence of DNA. The sequencing sample was made of blood. The receptor comes from a human donor with ulcerative colitis or Crohn's disease, or a healthy co-twin of an affected twin (not recorded which). CDR3 loop: CAISGQDNEQFF.